Presented here are 25 T cell receptor beta chains from one specimen sequenced in a study of human T cells and chemical hapten exposure. In TCRdb, the RACE reads were re-called with MiXCR into one record per CDR3 protein. The repertoire holds around 60,000 distinct CDR3 sequences, with around 6.6% as singletons. Time point defined: pre-sensitization, week 0. Treatment meaning: therapeutic diphenylcyclopropenone sensitization with weekly scalp DPC. The source was whole blood, collected in connection with sensitization to the hapten diphenylcyclopropenone (DPC). These receptors were collected from a woman aged 30 to 39 with alopecia areata. Some clones in this sample may be carry-over from other donors' samples.

The chain couples TRBV7-9 to TRBJ2-3; D remains ambiguous. The CDR3 loop spans 13 amino acids. V lost 2 bases to trimming and J lost 4 bases, with 7 bases between them. Germline V CDR1 and CDR2: SEHNR, FQNEAQ (reference sequence). The CDR3 DNA is TGTGCCAGCAGCTTACGTGATGCAGATACGCAGTATTTT. This sequence encodes CASSLRDADTQYF.

The sample holds a few counts of this clonotype. CDR3 protein: CASSLGTQGTVYEKLFF. DNA of the CDR3: TGTGCCAGCAGCTTGGGAACACAGGGAACCGTCTATGAAAAACTGTTTTTT. The V gene is TRBV11-2, the J gene TRBJ1-4, with D perhaps TRBD1 (6 bases). The CDR3 has 17 residues. Germline-derived CDR1 and CDR2 are SGHAT and FQNNGV. V was trimmed by 3 bases and J by 6 bases, leaving 20 bases between them. Looking up the rest from reference TRBV11-2 and TRBJ1-4 gives the full variable domain: EAGVAQSPRYKIIEKRQSVAFWCNPISGHATLYWYQQILGQGPKLLIQFQNNGVVDDSQLPKDRFSAERLKGVDSTLKIQPAKLEDSAVYLCASSLGTQGTVYEKLFFGSGTQLSVL.

This clonotype was recorded many times. J is TRBJ1-2 and V is TRBV6-5, with D maybe TRBD1 (5 bases). The V and J ends lost 6 bases and 7 bases respectively, with 18 bases between them. The length of the CDR3 is 14 residues. Germline values: CDR1 MNHEY, CDR2 SVGAGI. In nucleotides, the CDR3 is TGTGCCAGCAGCGCTCCCGGCAGGGAGGTTGGCTACACCTTC. This sequence encodes CASSAPGREVGYTF.

Many counts were recorded for this clonotype. V is TRBV19 and J is TRBJ1-5; D gene uncertain. CDR3 length: 13 amino acids. CDR1 is LNHDA and CDR2 is SQIVND in the germline V gene (reference sequence). The ends were cut back, 0 bases at V and 3 bases at J, with 3 bases in the middle. Here the CDR3 reads CASSIDFNQPQHF. CDR3 sequence (DNA): TGTGCCAGTAGTATAGACTTCAATCAGCCCCAGCATTTT.

The J gene is TRBJ1-1, the V gene TRBV13; 7 bases align to TRBD1. J was trimmed by 4 bases and V by 4 bases; bases with no gene match: 12. CDR1 is PRHDT and CDR2 is FYEKMQ in the germline V gene (reference sequence). This CDR3 comprises 16 residues. The CDR3 here is CASSSWDSPWITEAFF. Written as DNA, the CDR3 is TGTGCCAGCAGCTCCTGGGACAGCCCTTGGATCACTGAAGCTTTCTTT.

This clonotype was recorded at least ten times. The CDR3 DNA sequence: TGCAGTGCTAGGCCCGTAACTGGAAACACCATATATTTT. As protein: CSARPVTGNTIYF. V gene TRBV20-1 combines with J gene TRBJ1-3, with D uncertain. CDR1 and CDR2 (germline): DFQATT, SNEGSKA (reference sequence). The CDR3 consists of 13 residues. The ends were cut back, 3 bases at V and 2 bases at J, with 8 bases in the middle.

This clonotype was observed many times. This chain connects TRBV7-9 to TRBJ2-1, with 7 bases matching TRBD1. CDR3 length: 14 amino acids. The V gene end was trimmed by 6 bases and the J gene end by 6 bases; junction bases not matched to a gene: 8. Germline V lookup: CDR1 SEHNR, CDR2 FQNEAQ (reference sequence). This chain's CDR3 is CASRFGQARNEQFF. The CDR3 region has the DNA TGTGCCAGCAGATTCGGACAGGCCCGCAATGAGCAGTTCTTC.

The chain links TRBV7-2 to TRBJ2-1; 7 bases map to TRBD2. V shed 0 bases, J shed 8 bases, and the junction held 10 bases outside the gene matches. This CDR3 is built from 16 residues. The V gene's germline CDR1 is SGHTA and CDR2 FQGNSA. The CDR3 DNA follows: TGTGCCAGCAGCTTAGCGTGGGGCGGGGGTAGGGATGAGCAGTTCTTC. It is translated as CASSLAWGGGRDEQFF.

This clonotype was seen ten or more times. CDR3 sequence: CASSQGPGKNQPQHF. In DNA form, the CDR3 reads TGTGCCAGCAGCCAAGGGCCGGGGAAGAATCAGCCCCAGCATTTT. This rearrangement joins TRBV3-1 to TRBJ1-5; D is unresolved. Trimming pared 1 base from V and 4 bases from J, leaving 11 bases between. This CDR3 has 15 amino acids. The germline V gene encodes CDR1 LGHDT and CDR2 YNNKEL (reference sequence).

This chain uses TRBV19 with TRBJ2-7; 7 bases line up with TRBD2. The germline CDR1 and CDR2 sequences are LNHDA and SQIVND (reference sequence). V trimming: 3 bases; J trimming: 6 bases; junction bases outside the gene matches: 11. This CDR3 contains 15 residues. The CDR3 DNA reads TGTGCCAGTAGTATCTTTGGCGGGAGTTCCGGCGAGCAGTACTTC. Its protein is CASSIFGGSSGEQYF.

The chain is built from TRBV24-1 and TRBJ2-3; D might be TRBD1 or TRBD2, each matching 6 bases. This CDR3 is built from 13 residues. The ends were cut back, 5 bases at V and 6 bases at J, with 11 bases in the middle. In germline, CDR1 is KGHDR, CDR2 SFDVKD. Here the CDR3 reads CATSVGGMDTQYF. The CDR3 nucleotides read TGTGCCACCAGTGTAGGGGGGATGGATACGCAGTATTTT.

This clonotype has ten or more counts. The rearrangement links TRBV20-1 to TRBJ1-1, with D perhaps matching TRBD1 (6 bases). V dropped 6 bases and J dropped 2 bases, with 22 bases sitting between them. The V gene's germline CDR1 is DFQATT and CDR2 SNEGSKA (reference sequence). The CDR3 has 16 amino acids. Written as DNA, the CDR3 is TGCAGTGCCCTGCTTACGGGGTGGGGGCGAAACACTGAAGCTTTCTTT. Amino acid sequence: CSALLTGWGRNTEAFF.

This clonotype came up many times. CDR3 nucleotides: TGTGCCAGCAGCACAAGACAGGGAGGCACAGATACGCAGTATTTT. It specifies CASSTRQGGTDTQYF. V usage is TRBV6-5 and J usage is TRBJ2-3, with 7 positions matching TRBD1. V lost 6 bases and J lost 1; bases outside the gene matches: 7. Germline V gene lookup returns CDR1 MNHEY and CDR2 SVGAGI. The CDR3 has 15 residues.

A few counts support this clonotype. The J gene is TRBJ1-5, the V gene TRBV2, with D unresolved. Germline CDR1 and CDR2: SNHLY and FYNNEI. This CDR3 is built from 13 residues. Trimming removed 4 bases from V and 3 bases from J, with 7 bases in between. The CDR3 bases are TGTGCCAGCAGTGGGGGAGTCAATCAGCCCCAGCATTTT. It translates to CASSGGVNQPQHF. The full variable domain, rest sourced from reference TRBV2 and TRBJ1-5, is EPEVTQTPSHQVTQMGQEVILRCVPISNHLYFYWYRQILGQKVEFLVSFYNNEISEKSEIFDDQFSVERPDGSNFTLKIRSTKLEDSAMYFCASSGGVNQPQHFGDGTRLSIL.

This clonotype was detected many times. This sequence joins TRBV5-6 and TRBJ2-3; D is uncertain. This CDR3 spans 12 amino acids. V gave up 3 bases and J gave up 6 bases, with 8 bases separating them. Germline-derived CDR1 and CDR2 are SGHDT and YYEEEE. The CDR3 loop reads CASSWNRDTQYF. The CDR3 bases are TGTGCCAGCAGCTGGAACCGGGATACGCAGTATTTT.

As regards this clonotype: This may come from a read error, since a much larger clone is one base off. This chain links TRBV20-1 with TRBJ2-1; D possibly matches TRBD1 or TRBD2 (5 bases each). The CDR3 has 13 amino acids. Per the germline V gene, CDR1 is DFQATT and CDR2 is SNEGSKA (reference sequence). V was shortened by 2 bases and J by 3 bases, with 8 bases between the two germline ends. CDR3 nucleotides: TGCAGTGCTAGAAGGGACCGCTACAATGAGCAGTTCTTC. This sequence encodes CSARRDRYNEQFF.

This clonotype came up many times. The chain carries TRBV11-2 and TRBJ1-1; TRBD1 aligns across 9 bases. Germline V gene sequence: CDR1 SGHAT, CDR2 FQNNGV. The CDR3 loop spans 17 amino acids. Trimming removed 2 bases from V and 0 bases from J; junction bases left unmatched: 7. The CDR3: CASSLITGGHMNTEAFF. DNA of the CDR3: TGTGCCAGCAGCTTAATAACAGGGGGCCACATGAACACTGAAGCTTTCTTT.

This clonotype was observed at least ten times. The rearrangement joins TRBV6-5 to TRBJ1-1, with D hard to call. V dropped 7 bases and J dropped 7 bases, with 13 bases sitting between them. CDR3 size: 12 residues. Germline CDR1 MNHEY, CDR2 SVGAGI. In nucleotides, the CDR3 is TGTGCCAGCAAGCGTAGTTCTGGTGAAGCTTTCTTT. Its protein is CASKRSSGEAFF.

This clonotype was picked up one time. Being one base from a much bigger clone, this may be a read error. The rearrangement uses TRBV3-1 and TRBJ2-5; D possibly corresponds to TRBD1 (5 bases). There are 14 residues in the CDR3. Germline V gene lookup returns CDR1 LGHDT and CDR2 YNNKEL (reference sequence). The CDR3 loop reads CASSLELGEETQHF. The CDR3, as DNA: TGTGCCAGCAGCCTAGAGTTAGGGGAAGAGACCCAGCACTTC.

In its sample, this clonotype was seen many times. V and J are TRBV6-5 and TRBJ2-7; perhaps D is TRBD1 or TRBD2 (6 bases each). This CDR3 contains 14 residues. Germline CDR1 is MNHEY and CDR2 is SVGAGI. V was shortened by 5 bases and J by 7 bases, with 18 bases between the two germline ends. The CDR3 sequence: CASSRGLRSLEQYF. The CDR3 DNA is TGTGCCAGCAGTCGGGGGCTAAGATCTTTGGAGCAGTACTTC.

This clonotype was seen many times. V is TRBV3-1 and J is TRBJ1-5; 11 nucleotides line up with TRBD1. Looked up from germline, CDR1 is LGHDT and CDR2 is YNNKEL (reference sequence). V was pared by 4 bases and J by 7 bases, with 9 bases of the junction left unmatched. There are 16 residues in the CDR3. The CDR3 nucleotides read TGTGCCAGCAGCCCCCTGGGACAGGGGGAGGGCCAGCCCCAGCATTTT. Its protein is CASSPLGQGEGQPQHF.

The rearrangement joins TRBV6-5 to TRBJ1-5; D gene unclear. The V end lost 6 bases, the J end lost 3 bases, and 12 bases lay between the germline ends. The length of the CDR3 is 14 residues. From germline, CDR1 is MNHEY and CDR2 SVGAGI. For the CDR3, the DNA is TGTGCCAGCAGGCGTGACATAGACAATCAGCCCCAGCATTTT. It encodes CASRRDIDNQPQHF.

This clonotype turned up a few times. This chain uses TRBV20-1 with TRBJ2-3; 8 nucleotides match TRBD1. This CDR3 region has 15 residues. Germline CDR1 reads DFQATT; CDR2 reads SNEGSKA (reference sequence). The J segment lost 6 bases and the V segment lost 3 bases, leaving 11 bases of the junction unmatched. This chain's CDR3 is CSARKPGGTTDTQYF. The CDR3 bases are TGCAGTGCTAGGAAGCCAGGGGGCACAACTGATACGCAGTATTTT.

There are many counts of this clonotype. The genes are TRBV7-9 and TRBJ1-2; 8 nucleotides agree with TRBD1. Germline V lookup: CDR1 SEHNR, CDR2 FQNEAQ (reference sequence). V lost 3 bases and J lost 4; bases outside the gene matches: 10. The CDR3 sequence is 16 residues long. CDR3: CASSFQAGGGGYGYTF. The CDR3 nucleotides are TGTGCCAGCAGCTTTCAGGCAGGGGGCGGCGGCTATGGCTACACCTTC.

This clonotype has ten or more counts. This sequence joins TRBV20-1 and TRBJ2-5, with D perhaps matching TRBD2 (7 bases). The V end was cut by 4 bases, the J end by 2 bases, with 17 bases between. CDR1 is DFQATT, CDR2 SNEGSKA, per germline (reference sequence). The CDR3 has 15 residues. The CDR3 DNA is TGCAGTGCTATTGGGGGGGCCTACGGTCAAGAGACCCAGTACTTC. This translates into CSAIGGAYGQETQYF.